The 14 T cell receptor beta chains listed next were all sequenced from one sample in a study of early T cells in non-severe SARS-CoV-2 infection. MiXCR, applied by TCRdb to the 5' RACE reads, yields one record per CDR3 protein. The sample contains tens of thousands of distinct CDR3 sequences, 11% of which appear only once. The specimen was whole blood. The receptor source for this set is an adult who was a healthcare worker with PCR-confirmed SARS-CoV-2 infection or an uninfected control (not recorded which).

This clonotype was picked up a small number of times. J is TRBJ2-3 and V is TRBV25-1; 12 nucleotides match TRBD2. The CDR3 runs 15 residues. Unmatched junction bases numbered 1, after V lost 5 bases and J lost 1 base. The germline CDR1 and CDR2 sequences are MGHDK and SYGVNS. Written as DNA, the CDR3 is TGTGCCAGCAGTAGACTAGCGGGGGGCACAGATACGCAGTATTTT. Translated: CASSRLAGGTDTQYF.

The chain links TRBV7-2 to TRBJ1-2; 9 nucleotides match TRBD1. The germline V gene encodes CDR1 SGHTA and CDR2 FQGNSA. This CDR3 has 13 amino acids. The V segment lost 5 bases and the J segment 9 bases; nucleotides outside the gene matches: 7. For the CDR3, the DNA is TGTGCCAGCAGCCTACAGGGGGCCAACCGCTACACCTTC. Protein: CASSLQGANRYTF.

The chain uses TRBV19 and TRBJ1-2; D is perhaps TRBD1 (5 bases). Trimming took 9 bases from V and 4 from J, leaving 12 bases between them. The CDR3 spans 12 residues. Germline V gives CDR1 LNHDA, CDR2 SQIVND (reference sequence). The CDR3 sequence: CASTTDTYGYTF. CDR3 sequence (DNA): TGTGCCAGCACGACAGACACCTATGGCTACACCTTC.

The gene calls are TRBV19 and TRBJ2-1; a weak D match, TRBD2 (5 bases). This CDR3 spans 13 amino acids. Germline V lookup: CDR1 LNHDA, CDR2 SQIVND (reference sequence). Trimming took off 6 bases at V and 6 bases at J, with 12 bases between the two ends. CDR3 loop: CASRRESGNEQFF. CDR3 bases: TGTGCCAGTAGGAGGGAATCGGGCAATGAGCAGTTCTTC.

The CDR3 bases are TGTGCCAGCAGTCCCTGGACTAGCGGGGCGGAGACCCAGTACTTC. It is translated as CASSPWTSGAETQYF. The chain is built from TRBV28 and TRBJ2-5, with TRBD2 identical over 12 bases. The CDR3 contains 15 residues. Germline V gene sequence: CDR1 MDHEN, CDR2 SYDVKM. Unmatched junction bases numbered 6, after V lost 5 bases and J lost 5 bases.

This clonotype was counted between two and nine times. V and J are TRBV11-3 and TRBJ2-7, with D perhaps matching TRBD1 or TRBD2 (6 bases each). The V end lost 1 base, the J end lost 2 bases, and 12 bases lay between the germline ends. CDR3 length: 15 residues. Per the germline V gene, CDR1 is SGHNT and CDR2 is YENEEA. CDR3 sequence reads: CASSLGGTSAYEQYF. The CDR3 DNA reads as TGTGCCAGCAGCTTAGGCGGGACATCGGCCTACGAGCAGTACTTC. The full variable domain, completed using reference TRBV11-3 and TRBJ2-7, is EAGVVQSPRYKIIEKKQPVAFWCNPISGHNTLYWYLQNLGQGPELLIRYENEEAVDDSQLPKDRFSAERLKGVDSTLKIQPAELGDSAVYLCASSLGGTSAYEQYFGPGTRLTVT.

This clonotype was counted many times. V and J are TRBV18 and TRBJ2-7; TRBD1 matches 9 bases. V was clipped by 5 bases and J by 6 bases; unmatched bases: 5. The CDR3 covers 13 residues. Germline CDR1 reads KGHSH; CDR2 reads LQKENI. CDR3 residues: CASSGTGSAEQYF. The CDR3 coding sequence is TGTGCCAGCTCAGGGACAGGGTCCGCCGAGCAGTACTTC.

This clonotype has only a few counts. The V and J genes are TRBV6-5 and TRBJ2-7, with TRBD2 as a possible D gene (5 bases). The germline gives CDR1 MNHEY, CDR2 SVGAGI. This CDR3 has 12 residues. The germline V and J ends were trimmed by 6 bases and 2 bases, with 8 bases remaining between them. This CDR3 is CASSDGAYEQYF. The CDR3, as DNA: TGTGCCAGCAGCGACGGGGCCTACGAGCAGTACTTC.

The chain employs TRBV28 and TRBJ1-2, with D possibly matching TRBD1 (6 bases). The germline V gene encodes CDR1 MDHEN and CDR2 SYDVKM. CDR3 length: 16 residues. Trimming cost V 5 bases and J 7 bases, with 23 bases left between them. The CDR3 coding sequence is TGTGCCAGCAGTGCACAGGGAAGAGGAATGCGGAGTGGCTACACCTTC. Amino acids: CASSAQGRGMRSGYTF.

J is TRBJ2-2 and V is TRBV5-8; D gene uncertain. Deletions cut 1 base from V and 0 bases from J, with 13 bases between. This CDR3 is built from 17 residues. Germline V gives CDR1 SGHTS, CDR2 YDEGEE. The CDR3 here is CASSLFRAGSNTGELFF. DNA of the CDR3: TGTGCCAGCAGCTTGTTCCGGGCCGGCTCGAACACCGGGGAGCTGTTTTTT.

This clonotype was found many times. The chain recombines TRBV6-5 with TRBJ2-1; no reliable D call. Germline V CDR1 and CDR2: MNHEY, SVGAGI. V was pared by 3 bases and J by 8 bases, with 20 bases between. The CDR3 totals 16 residues. CDR3 residues: CASSYNPIPKGYEQFF. CDR3 sequence (DNA): TGTGCCAGCAGTTATAACCCGATACCCAAAGGTTATGAGCAGTTCTTC.

This clonotype was observed a handful of times. This chain connects TRBV29-1 to TRBJ2-3; 9 bases are shared with TRBD2. The V and J ends lost 7 bases and 6 bases, in that order; junction bases with no gene match: 8. The CDR3 sequence is 13 residues long. CDR1 SQVTM and CDR2 ANQGSEA come from the germline V gene. The CDR3 is CSAVLAGRDTQYF. Written as DNA, the CDR3 is TGCAGCGCCGTCCTAGCGGGGCGGGATACGCAGTATTTT.

In its sample, this clonotype was seen a few times. J is TRBJ1-5 and V is TRBV28; 10 bases align to TRBD1. The CDR3 totals 16 residues. V shed 3 bases and J 4 bases; nucleotides not matched to a gene: 6. Germline CDR1 and CDR2: MDHEN and SYDVKM. CDR3: CASSFSGQGGNQPQHF. The CDR3 DNA reads as TGTGCCAGCAGTTTTTCTGGACAGGGGGGAAATCAGCCCCAGCATTTT.

This clonotype occurred many times. The V and J genes are TRBV5-6 and TRBJ2-2; D perhaps matches TRBD1 (6 bases). This CDR3 is 14 amino acids long. Germline assignment: CDR1 SGHDT and CDR2 YYEEEE. V lost 2 bases and J lost 5, with 10 bases in between. Here the CDR3 reads CASSLVQGTGELFF. CDR3 in DNA: TGTGCCAGCAGCTTAGTACAGGGTACCGGGGAGCTGTTTTTT.